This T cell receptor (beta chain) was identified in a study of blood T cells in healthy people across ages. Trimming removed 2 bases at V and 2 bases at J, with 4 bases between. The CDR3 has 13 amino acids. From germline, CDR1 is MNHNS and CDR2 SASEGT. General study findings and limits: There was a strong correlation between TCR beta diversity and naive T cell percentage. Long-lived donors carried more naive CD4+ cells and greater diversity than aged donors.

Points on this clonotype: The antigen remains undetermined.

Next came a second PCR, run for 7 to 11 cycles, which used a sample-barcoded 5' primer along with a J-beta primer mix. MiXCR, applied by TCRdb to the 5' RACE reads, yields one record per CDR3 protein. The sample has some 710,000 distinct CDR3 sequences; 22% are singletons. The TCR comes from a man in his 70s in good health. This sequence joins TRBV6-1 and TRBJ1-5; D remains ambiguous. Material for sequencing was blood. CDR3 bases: TGTGCCAGCAGTGAATCCCGCAATCAGCCCCAGCATTTT. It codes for CASSESRNQPQHF.